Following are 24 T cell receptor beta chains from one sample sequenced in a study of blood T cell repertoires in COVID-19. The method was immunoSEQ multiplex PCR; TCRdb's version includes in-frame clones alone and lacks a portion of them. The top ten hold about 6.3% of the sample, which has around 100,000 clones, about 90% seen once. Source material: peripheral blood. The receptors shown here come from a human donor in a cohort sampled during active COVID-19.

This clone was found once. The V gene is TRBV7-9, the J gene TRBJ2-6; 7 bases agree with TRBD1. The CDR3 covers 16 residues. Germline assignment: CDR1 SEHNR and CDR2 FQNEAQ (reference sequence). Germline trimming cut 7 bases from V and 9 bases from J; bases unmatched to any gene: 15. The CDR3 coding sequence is TGTGCCAGCAATCGCAGGGGGTCCCCGGAGAGCAACGTCCTGACTTTC. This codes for CASNRRGSPESNVLTF.

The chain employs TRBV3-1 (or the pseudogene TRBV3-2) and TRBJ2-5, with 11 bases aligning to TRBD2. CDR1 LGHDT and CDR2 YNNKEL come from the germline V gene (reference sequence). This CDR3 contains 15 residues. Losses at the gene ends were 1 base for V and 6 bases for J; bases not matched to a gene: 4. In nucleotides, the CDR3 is TGTGCCAGCAGCCAAGGGTCTAGCGGGAGGAAGACCCAGTACTTC. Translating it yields CASSQGSSGRKTQYF.

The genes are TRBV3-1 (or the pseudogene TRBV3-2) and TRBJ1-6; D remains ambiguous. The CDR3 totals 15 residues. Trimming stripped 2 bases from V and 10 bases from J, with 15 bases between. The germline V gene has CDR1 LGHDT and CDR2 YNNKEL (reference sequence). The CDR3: CASSQFLAGSSPLHF. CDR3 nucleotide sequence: TGTGCCAGCAGCCAATTCCTGGCGGGCTCCTCACCCCTCCACTTT.

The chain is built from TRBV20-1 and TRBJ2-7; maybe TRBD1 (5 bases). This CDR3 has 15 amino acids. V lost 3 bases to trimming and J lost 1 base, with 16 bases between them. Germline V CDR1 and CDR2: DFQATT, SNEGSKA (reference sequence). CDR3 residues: CSASTSRGESYEQYF. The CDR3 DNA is TGCAGTGCTAGTACATCAAGGGGCGAGTCCTACGAGCAGTACTTC.

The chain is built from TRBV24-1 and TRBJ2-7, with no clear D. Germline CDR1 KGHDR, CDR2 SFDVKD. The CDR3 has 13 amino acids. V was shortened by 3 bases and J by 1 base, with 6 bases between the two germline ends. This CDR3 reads CATSDPSSYEQYF. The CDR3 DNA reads TGTGCCACCAGTGATCCCTCGTCCTACGAGCAGTACTTC.

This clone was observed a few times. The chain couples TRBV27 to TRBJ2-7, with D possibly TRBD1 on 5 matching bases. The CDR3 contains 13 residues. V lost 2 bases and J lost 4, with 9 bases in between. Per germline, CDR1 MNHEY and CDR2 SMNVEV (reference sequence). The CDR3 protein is CASSLTQGYEQYF. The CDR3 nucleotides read TGTGCCAGCAGTTTAACCCAGGGTTACGAGCAGTACTTC.

The CDR3 loop reads CASSAGTGYYEQYF. In nucleotides, the CDR3 is TGTGCCAGCTCGGCCGGGACAGGCTACTACGAGCAGTACTTC. The rearrangement joins TRBV18 to TRBJ2-7, with TRBD1 identical over 8 bases. CDR1 and CDR2 (germline): KGHSH, LQKENI. J was trimmed by 3 bases and V by 6 bases; bases with no gene match: 7. This CDR3 has 14 residues.

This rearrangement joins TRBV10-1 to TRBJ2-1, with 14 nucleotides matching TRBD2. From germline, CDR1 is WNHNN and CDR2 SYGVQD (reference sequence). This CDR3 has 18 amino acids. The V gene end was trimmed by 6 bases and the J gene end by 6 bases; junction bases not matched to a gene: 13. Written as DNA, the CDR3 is TGCGCCAGCAGCGATACGGGACTAGCGGGAGAGGCCTCCAATGAGCAGTTCTTC. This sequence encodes CASSDTGLAGEASNEQFF.

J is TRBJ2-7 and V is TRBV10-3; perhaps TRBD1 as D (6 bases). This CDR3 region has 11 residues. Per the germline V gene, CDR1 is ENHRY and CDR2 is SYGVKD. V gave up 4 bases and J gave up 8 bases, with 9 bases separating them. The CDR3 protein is CAISVGDKQYF. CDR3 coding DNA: TGTGCCATCAGTGTAGGGGACAAGCAGTACTTC.

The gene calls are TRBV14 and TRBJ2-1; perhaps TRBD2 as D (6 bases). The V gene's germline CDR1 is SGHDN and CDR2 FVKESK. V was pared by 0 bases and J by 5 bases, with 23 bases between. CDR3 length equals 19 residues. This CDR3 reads CASSQERSLTRPSNNEQFF. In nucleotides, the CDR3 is TGTGCCAGCAGCCAAGAGAGATCCTTGACTAGACCGTCCAACAATGAGCAGTTCTTC.

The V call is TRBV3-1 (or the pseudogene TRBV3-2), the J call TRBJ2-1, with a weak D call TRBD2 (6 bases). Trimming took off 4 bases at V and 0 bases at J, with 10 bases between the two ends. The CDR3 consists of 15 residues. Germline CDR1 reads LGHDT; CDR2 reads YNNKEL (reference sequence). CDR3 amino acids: CASSLTSPSYNEQFF. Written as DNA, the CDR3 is TGTGCCAGCAGCCTCACTAGCCCCTCCTACAATGAGCAGTTCTTC.

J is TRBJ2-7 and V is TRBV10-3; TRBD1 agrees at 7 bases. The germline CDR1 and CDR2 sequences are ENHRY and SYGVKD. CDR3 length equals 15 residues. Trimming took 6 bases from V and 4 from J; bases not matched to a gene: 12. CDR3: CAISPRDSGMYEQYF. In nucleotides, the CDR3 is TGTGCCATCAGCCCCCGGGACAGCGGAATGTACGAGCAGTACTTC.

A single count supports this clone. The CDR3 sequence is CASSLLSGTYNEQFF. The CDR3 DNA follows: TGTGCCAGCAGCCTACTTAGCGGGACGTACAATGAGCAGTTCTTC. The chain is built from TRBV3-1 (or the pseudogene TRBV3-2) and TRBJ2-1; TRBD2 aligns across 8 bases. Trimming removed 4 bases from V and 4 bases from J; junction bases left unmatched: 6. This CDR3 contains 15 residues. Germline V CDR1 and CDR2: LGHDT, YNNKEL (reference sequence).

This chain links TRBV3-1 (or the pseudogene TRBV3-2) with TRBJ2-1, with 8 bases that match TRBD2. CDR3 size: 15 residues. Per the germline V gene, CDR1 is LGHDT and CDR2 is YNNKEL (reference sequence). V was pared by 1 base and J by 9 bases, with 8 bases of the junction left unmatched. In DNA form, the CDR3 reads TGTGCCAGCAGCCAAGGGTTTGCGGGGGGCGTTGAGCAGTTCTTC. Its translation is CASSQGFAGGVEQFF.

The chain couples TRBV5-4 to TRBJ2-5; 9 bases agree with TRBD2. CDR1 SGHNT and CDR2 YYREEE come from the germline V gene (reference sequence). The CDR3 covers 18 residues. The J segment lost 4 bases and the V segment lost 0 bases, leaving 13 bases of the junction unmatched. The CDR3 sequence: CASSLGLGSGRYGETQYF. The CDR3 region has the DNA TGTGCCAGCAGCTTGGGATTAGGTAGCGGGAGATATGGAGAGACCCAGTACTTC. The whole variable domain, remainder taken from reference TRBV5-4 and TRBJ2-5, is ETGVTQSPTHLIKTRGQQVTLRCSSQSGHNTVSWYQQALGQGPQFIFQYYREEENGRGNFPPRFSGLQFPNYSSELNVNALELDDSALYLCASSLGLGSGRYGETQYFGPGTRLLVL.

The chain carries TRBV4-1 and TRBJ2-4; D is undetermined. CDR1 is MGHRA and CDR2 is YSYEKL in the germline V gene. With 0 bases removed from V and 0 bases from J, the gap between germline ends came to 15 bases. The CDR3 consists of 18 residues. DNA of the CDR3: TGCGCCAGCAGCCAAGATATGTCGGGTACTCTAGCCAAAAACATTCAGTACTTC. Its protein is CASSQDMSGTLAKNIQYF.

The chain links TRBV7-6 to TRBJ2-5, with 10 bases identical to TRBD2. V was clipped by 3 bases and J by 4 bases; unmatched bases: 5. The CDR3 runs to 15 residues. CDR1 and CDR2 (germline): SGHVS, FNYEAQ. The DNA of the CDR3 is TGTGCCAGCAGCTTCTCTAGCGGGGGCCTAGAGACCCAGTACTTC. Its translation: CASSFSSGGLETQYF.

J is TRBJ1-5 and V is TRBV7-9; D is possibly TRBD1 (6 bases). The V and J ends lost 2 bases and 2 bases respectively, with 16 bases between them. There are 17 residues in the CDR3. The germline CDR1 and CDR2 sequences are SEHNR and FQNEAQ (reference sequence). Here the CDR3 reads CASSLSPPGVGNQPQHF. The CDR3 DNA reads TGTGCCAGCAGCTTATCCCCCCCAGGGGTTGGCAATCAGCCCCAGCATTTT.

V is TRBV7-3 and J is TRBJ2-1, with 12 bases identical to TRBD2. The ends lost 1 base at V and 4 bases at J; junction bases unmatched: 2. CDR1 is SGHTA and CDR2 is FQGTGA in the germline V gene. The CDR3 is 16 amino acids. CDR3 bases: TGTGCCAGCAGCTTAAGGCTAGCGGGGGGGTACAATGAGCAGTTCTTC. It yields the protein CASSLRLAGGYNEQFF.

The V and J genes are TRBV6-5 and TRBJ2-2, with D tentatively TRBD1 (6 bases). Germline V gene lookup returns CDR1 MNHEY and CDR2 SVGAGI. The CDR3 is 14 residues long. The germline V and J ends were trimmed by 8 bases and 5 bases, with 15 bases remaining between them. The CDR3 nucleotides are TGTGCCAGCGGGGATGGGGGCCGGACCGGGGAGCTGTTTTTT. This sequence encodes CASGDGGRTGELFF.

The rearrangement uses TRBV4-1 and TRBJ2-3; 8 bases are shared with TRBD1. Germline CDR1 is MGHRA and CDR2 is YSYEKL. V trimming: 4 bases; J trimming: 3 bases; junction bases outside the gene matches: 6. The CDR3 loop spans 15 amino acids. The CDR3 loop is CASSLIQGATDTQYF. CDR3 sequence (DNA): TGCGCCAGCAGCCTTATCCAGGGGGCAACAGATACGCAGTATTTT.

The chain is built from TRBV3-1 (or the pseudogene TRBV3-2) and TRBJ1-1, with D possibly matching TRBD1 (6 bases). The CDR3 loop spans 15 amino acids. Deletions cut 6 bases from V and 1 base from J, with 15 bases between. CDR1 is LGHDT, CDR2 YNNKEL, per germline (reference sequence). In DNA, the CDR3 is TGTGCCAGCAGACCTTACAGGGATGAGAACACTGAAGCTTTCTTT. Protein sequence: CASRPYRDENTEAFF.

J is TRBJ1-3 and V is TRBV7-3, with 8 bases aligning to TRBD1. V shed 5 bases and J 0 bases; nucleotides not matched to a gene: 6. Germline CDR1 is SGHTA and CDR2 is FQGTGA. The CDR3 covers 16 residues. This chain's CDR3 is CASSQGQGVSGNTIYF. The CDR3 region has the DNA TGTGCCAGCAGCCAAGGACAGGGAGTCTCTGGAAACACCATATATTTT.

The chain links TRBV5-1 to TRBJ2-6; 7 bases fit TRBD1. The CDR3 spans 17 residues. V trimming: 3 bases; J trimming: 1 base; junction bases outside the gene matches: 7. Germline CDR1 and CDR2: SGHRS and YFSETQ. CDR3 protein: CASSYDRASSGANVLTF. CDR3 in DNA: TGCGCCAGCAGCTATGACAGGGCCTCGTCTGGGGCCAACGTCCTGACTTTC. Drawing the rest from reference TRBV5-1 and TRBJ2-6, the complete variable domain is KAGVTQTPRYLIKTRGQQVTLSCSPISGHRSVSWYQQTPGQGLQFLFEYFSETQRNKGNFPGRFSGRQFSNSRSEMNVSTLELGDSALYLCASSYDRASSGANVLTFGAGSRLTVL.